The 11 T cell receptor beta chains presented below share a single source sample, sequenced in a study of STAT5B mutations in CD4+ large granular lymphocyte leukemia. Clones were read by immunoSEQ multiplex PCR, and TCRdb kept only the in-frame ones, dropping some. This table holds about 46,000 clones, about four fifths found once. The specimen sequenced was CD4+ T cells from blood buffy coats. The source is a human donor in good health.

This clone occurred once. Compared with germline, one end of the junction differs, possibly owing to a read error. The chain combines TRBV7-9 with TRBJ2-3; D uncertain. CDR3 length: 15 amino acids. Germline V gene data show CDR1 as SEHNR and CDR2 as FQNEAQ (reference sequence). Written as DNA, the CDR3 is TGTGCCAGCACCTTAGCTTATAAGAAGGGAAATACGCAGTATTTT. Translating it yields CASTLAYKKGNTQYF.

Here the CDR3 reads CASRYTSLRNEQYF. CDR3 nucleotides: TGTGCCAGCAGATATACTAGCCTGAGGAACGAGCAGTACTTC. The chain couples TRBV2 to TRBJ2-7, with a weak D call TRBD2 (6 bases). CDR1 is SNHLY, CDR2 FYNNEI, per germline. The CDR3 spans 14 residues. Trimming pared 6 bases from V and 5 bases from J, leaving 17 bases between.

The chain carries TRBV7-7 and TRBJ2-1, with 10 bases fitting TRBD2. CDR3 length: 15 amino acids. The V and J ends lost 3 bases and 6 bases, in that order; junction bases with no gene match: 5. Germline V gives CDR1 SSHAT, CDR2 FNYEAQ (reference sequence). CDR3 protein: CASSLSSGRGNEQFF. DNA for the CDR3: TGTGCCAGCAGCTTGTCTAGCGGGAGAGGCAATGAGCAGTTCTTC.

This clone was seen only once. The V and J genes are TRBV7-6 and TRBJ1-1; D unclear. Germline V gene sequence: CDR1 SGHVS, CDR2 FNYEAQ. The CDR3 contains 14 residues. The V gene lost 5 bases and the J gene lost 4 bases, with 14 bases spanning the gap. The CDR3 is CASSLTNRATEAFF. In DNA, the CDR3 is TGTGCCAGCAGCCTCACCAACCGGGCCACTGAAGCTTTCTTT.

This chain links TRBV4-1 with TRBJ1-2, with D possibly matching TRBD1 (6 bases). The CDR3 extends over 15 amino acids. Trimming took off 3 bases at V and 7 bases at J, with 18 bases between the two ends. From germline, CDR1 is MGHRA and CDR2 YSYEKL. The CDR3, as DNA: TGCGCCAGCAGCCACGACGGGCGGGGGGCGTTTGGCTACACCTTC. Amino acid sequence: CASSHDGRGAFGYTF.

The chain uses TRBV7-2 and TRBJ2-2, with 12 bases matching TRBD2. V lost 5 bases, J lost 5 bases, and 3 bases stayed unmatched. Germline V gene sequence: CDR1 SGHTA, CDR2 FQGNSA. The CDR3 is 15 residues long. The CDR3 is CASSPTSGGTGELFF. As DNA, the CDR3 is TGTGCCAGCAGCCCCACTAGCGGGGGGACCGGGGAGCTGTTTTTT. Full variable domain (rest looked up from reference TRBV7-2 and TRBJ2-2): GAGVSQSPSNKVTEKGKDVELRCDPISGHTALYWYRQSLGQGLEFLIYFQGNSAPDKSGLPSDRFSAERTGGSVSTLTIQRTQQEDSAVYLCASSPTSGGTGELFFGEGSRLTVL.

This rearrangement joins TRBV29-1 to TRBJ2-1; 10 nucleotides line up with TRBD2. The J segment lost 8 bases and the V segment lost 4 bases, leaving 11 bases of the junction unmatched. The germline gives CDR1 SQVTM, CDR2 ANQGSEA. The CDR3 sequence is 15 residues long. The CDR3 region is CSVALRLAGVDEQFF. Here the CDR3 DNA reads TGCAGCGTTGCCCTGAGGCTAGCGGGGGTTGATGAGCAGTTCTTC.

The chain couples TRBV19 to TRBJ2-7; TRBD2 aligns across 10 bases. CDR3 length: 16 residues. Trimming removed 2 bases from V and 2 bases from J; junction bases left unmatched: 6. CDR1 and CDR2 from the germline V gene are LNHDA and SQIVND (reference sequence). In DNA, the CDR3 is TGTGCCAGTAGTATAACTTGGACTAGCGGCCCCTACGAGCAGTACTTC. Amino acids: CASSITWTSGPYEQYF.

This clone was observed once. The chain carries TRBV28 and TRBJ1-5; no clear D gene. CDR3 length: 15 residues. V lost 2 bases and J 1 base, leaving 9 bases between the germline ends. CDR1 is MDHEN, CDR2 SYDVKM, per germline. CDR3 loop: CASSLIRRSNQPQHF. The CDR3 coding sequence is TGTGCCAGCAGTTTAATCCGGAGGAGCAATCAGCCCCAGCATTTT.

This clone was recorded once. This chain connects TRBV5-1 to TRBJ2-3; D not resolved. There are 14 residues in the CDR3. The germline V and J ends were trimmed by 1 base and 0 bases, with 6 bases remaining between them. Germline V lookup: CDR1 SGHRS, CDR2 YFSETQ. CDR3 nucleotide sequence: TGCGCCAGCAGCTTGTCCATTAGCACAGATACGCAGTATTTT. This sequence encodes CASSLSISTDTQYF. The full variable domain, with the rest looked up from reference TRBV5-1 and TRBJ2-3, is KAGVTQTPRYLIKTRGQQVTLSCSPISGHRSVSWYQQTPGQGLQFLFEYFSETQRNKGNFPGRFSGRQFSNSRSEMNVSTLELGDSALYLCASSLSISTDTQYFGPGTRLTVL.

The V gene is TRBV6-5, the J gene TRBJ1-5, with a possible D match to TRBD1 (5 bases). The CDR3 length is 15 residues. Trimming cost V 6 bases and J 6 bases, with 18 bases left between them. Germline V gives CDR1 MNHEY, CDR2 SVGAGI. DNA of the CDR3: TGTGCCAGCAGCAAAGACAGCCTAGGAGGTCAGCCCCAGCATTTT. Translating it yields CASSKDSLGGQPQHF.